The TCR beta chain described here comes from a study of T cells in Graves' hyperthyroidism and ophthalmopathy. Diagnostic assessment was based on clinical symptoms, serum thyroxine and TRAb, thyroid ultrasound and orbital computed tomography. Source material for PBMCs was 9 to 10 ml fresh peripheral blood. There are a few counts of this clonotype. RNA transcripts provided the source from which TCR beta CDR3 regions were amplified. HTBI primers were employed in a first-round RT-PCR of the TCR CDR3. MiXCR was run by TCRdb on the multiplex PCR reads, yielding one entry per CDR3 protein. The sample consists of about 690,000 distinct CDR3 sequences, roughly 17% of them appearing once. What was sequenced was blood. The origin of this receptor is a middle-aged man with Graves' hyperthyroidism.

The CDR3 protein is CASSLARGRLEPQHF. CDR3 coding DNA: TGTGCCAGCAGTTTAGCCAGGGGGCGCTTGGAGCCCCAGCATTTT. The V gene is TRBV27, the J gene TRBJ1-5, with 8 bases that match TRBD1. The CDR3 contains 15 residues. The germline CDR1 and CDR2 sequences are MNHEY and SMNVEV (reference sequence). The junction had 8 bases not matched to a gene; V was cut back by 2 bases and J by 8 bases.